This T cell receptor (beta chain) was captured in a study of human T cells and chemical hapten exposure. Study-level background: The sensitizing agent was 2% DPC, placed on approximately 2 cm by approximately 2 cm of upper inner arm skin. Patients having alopecia areata, totalis or universalis were mostly female. Small discrepancies in pooled library volume mainly accounted for the varying TCR yields per sample. General study points: With DPC sensitization, TCRs exceeding 1 in 1000 frequency showed no change.

Using its own MiXCR run on the RACE reads, TCRdb lists one record per CDR3 protein. The sample has under 100,000 distinct CDR3 sequences, 10% to 13% seen once. In its sample, this clonotype was seen many times. The antigen remains unidentified. Germline-derived CDR1 and CDR2 are KGHDR and SFDVKD. V was cut by 1 base and J by 8 bases, with 10 bases left in between. The CDR3 runs 13 residues. Time point noted: patch test 2, 6 weeks after DPC sensitization. Treatment denoted: therapeutic diphenylcyclopropenone sensitization with weekly scalp DPC. The TCR was taken from a young woman with alopecia areata. Some clones in this sample may be carry-over from other donors' samples. The sample here was whole blood, taken in connection with sensitization to the hapten diphenylcyclopropenone (DPC). This sequence joins TRBV24-1 and TRBJ1-2; D not resolved. As DNA, the CDR3 is TGTGCCACCAGTGATTTCAAGGGAGCGGGCTACACCTTC. Encoded protein: CATSDFKGAGYTF.